This T cell receptor (beta chain) was observed in a study of control samples from healthy donors and cancer patients. Germline lookup yields CDR1 LNHDA and CDR2 SQIVND (reference sequence). CDR3 size: 14 residues. Trimming took off 5 bases at V and 2 bases at J, with 11 bases between the two ends. Sequencing used immunoSEQ multiplex PCR; TCRdb keeps in-frame clones, though not all of them. The table shows approximately 170,000 clones, with about 91% occurring only once. This chain connects TRBV19 to TRBJ2-3; D is uncertain. This clonotype was sampled from a woman in her twenties or thirties in good health. Input material: blood. For the CDR3, the DNA is TGTGCCAGTAGTTCGGCCGTAGTCACAGATACGCAGTATTTT. Translation gives CASSSAVVTDTQYF. The variable domain in full, with the rest retrieved from reference TRBV19 and TRBJ2-3, is DGGITQSPKYLFRKEGQNVTLSCEQNLNHDAMYWYRQDPGQGLRLIYYSQIVNDFQKGDIAEGYSVSREKKESFPLTVTSAQKNPTAFYLCASSSAVVTDTQYFGPGTRLTVL.